What follows is one T cell receptor (beta chain) and its context. Its antigen remains unidentified. This entry belongs to a study of cytomegalovirus exposure and HLA in healthy donors. Study background: The same platform used for the approximately 670 first-cohort repertoires was also used for the 100 to 150 validation repertoires, as a later analysis reported. Study-wide points: A list of 150 or so TCR beta chains associated with cytomegalovirus was given. Some public TCRs appeared in many individuals, while most sequences were rare.

Germline CDR1 and CDR2: MRHNA and SNTAGT. There are 12 residues in the CDR3. The V end was cut by 6 bases, the J end by 5 bases, with 11 bases between. This table comes from immunoSEQ multiplex PCR, and its TCRdb copy is limited to in-frame clones, with some not included. The table shows about 110,000 clones, with less than 90% occurring only once. The donors were members of the approximately 120-subject validation cohort (separate from the approximately 670-subject first cohort). The genes are TRBV6-4 and TRBJ2-7; tentative D call: TRBD1 (6 bases). The sequence came from a woman between 18 and 29 years old in good health and CMV-seropositive. The sequenced sample consisted of PBMCs. Written as DNA, the CDR3 is TGTGCCAGCAGCACAGGGTGCGACGAGCAGTACGTC. Protein sequence: CASSTGCDEQYV.